A single sample gave rise to the 10 T cell receptor beta chains below, sequenced in a study of blood T cell repertoires in COVID-19. Here immunoSEQ multiplex PCR was the method, and the copy in TCRdb shows in-frame clones only, minus some. This repertoire shows just over 300,000 clones, roughly 89% found once; its top ten account for around 4.4%. The sample taken for sequencing was PBMCs or T cells enriched from blood (not recorded which). The receptors here all came from a woman aged 18-29 years with acute COVID-19.

This chain links TRBV19 with TRBJ1-6; 8 nucleotides agree with TRBD1. Germline V gene data show CDR1 as LNHDA and CDR2 as SQIVND (reference sequence). The CDR3 is 14 residues long. J gave up 7 bases and V 8 bases, and 7 bases lay outside the gene matches. CDR3 amino acids: CASSLAGGNSPLHF. The CDR3 DNA is TGTGCCAGTTCCTTGGCAGGGGGCAATTCACCCCTCCACTTT.

With regard to this clone: Germline and junction disagree at one end, which may indicate a read error. This chain links TRBV15 with TRBJ2-1; D call uncertain. The CDR3 spans 15 residues. Germline V gene lookup returns CDR1 LNHNV and CDR2 YYDKDF (reference sequence). This CDR3 reads CATRRAAFQYNEQFF. For the CDR3, the DNA is TGTGCCACCAGGAGAGCCGCCTTTCAGTACAATGAGCAGTTCTTC.

This clone occurred once. The sample holds other DNA sequences that translate to the same CDR3. V usage is TRBV27 and J usage is TRBJ2-3, with a tentative D call TRBD1 (6 bases). Germline loops: CDR1 MNHEY, CDR2 SMNVEV (reference sequence). Trimming stripped 3 bases from V and 4 bases from J, with 8 bases between. The length of the CDR3 is 13 residues. DNA for the CDR3: TGTGCCAGCAGTTTGGCAGGGGCAGATACGCAGTATTTT. The encoded protein is CASSLAGADTQYF.

The rearrangement links TRBV19 to TRBJ1-1; D is perhaps TRBD1 (5 bases). CDR1 and CDR2 (germline): LNHDA, SQIVND (reference sequence). The V end was cut by 10 bases, the J end by 0 bases, with 12 bases between. CDR3 size: 13 residues. The CDR3 DNA sequence: TGTGCCACCCGACAGAGGATGAACACTGAAGCTTTCTTT. Translating it yields CATRQRMNTEAFF.

This sequence joins TRBV7-2 and TRBJ2-7; D gene ambiguous. Trimming removed 0 bases from V and 6 bases from J, with 6 bases in between. The germline gives CDR1 SGHTA, CDR2 FQGNSA. CDR3 size: 12 residues. CDR3 amino acids: CASSLAAREQYF. CDR3 DNA sequence: TGTGCCAGCAGCTTAGCGGCCCGCGAGCAGTACTTC.

The rearrangement uses TRBV6-5 and TRBJ1-1; the D is unclear. Germline V gene sequence: CDR1 MNHEY, CDR2 SVGAGI. The CDR3 covers 13 residues. Between the trimmed V and J ends, which lost 6 bases and 4 bases, there was a span of 12 bases. The CDR3 sequence: CASSYLEGTEAFF. Written as DNA, the CDR3 is TGTGCCAGCAGCTACCTAGAGGGCACTGAAGCTTTCTTT.

The J gene is TRBJ2-1, the V gene TRBV12-3 or TRBV12-4; no clear D. The CDR3 runs to 13 residues. V lost 2 bases to trimming and J lost 10 bases, with 12 bases between them. Here the CDR3 reads CASSLRRQLEQFF. The DNA of the CDR3 is TGTGCCAGCAGTTTAAGGCGACAATTAGAGCAGTTCTTC.

This sequence joins TRBV6-4 and TRBJ1-2, with 7 bases fitting TRBD1. This CDR3 has 18 residues. The V segment lost 0 bases and the J segment 8 bases; nucleotides outside the gene matches: 18. The germline V gene has CDR1 MRHNA and CDR2 SNTAGT. As DNA, the CDR3 is TGTGCCAGCAGTGACTCGACAGGGTCAGGAGGGCTTATCTGGGGCTACACCTTC. The encoded protein is CASSDSTGSGGLIWGYTF.

This clone was counted a few times. This chain uses TRBV18 with TRBJ1-2; D might be TRBD1 (5 bases). Per germline, CDR1 KGHSH and CDR2 LQKENI. This CDR3 comprises 16 residues. Trimming stripped 3 bases from V and 0 bases from J, with 14 bases between. The CDR3 DNA reads as TGTGCCAGCTCACCCCTCGGGGGATCTTCTAACTATGGCTACACCTTC. Residues: CASSPLGGSSNYGYTF. The complete variable domain, with remaining parts taken from reference TRBV18 and TRBJ1-2, reads NAGVMQNPRHLVRRRGQEARLRCSPMKGHSHVYWYRQLPEEGLKFMVYLQKENIIDESGMPKERFSAEFPKEGPSILRIQQVVRGDSAAYFCASSPLGGSSNYGYTFGSGTRLTVV.

This chain connects TRBV27 to TRBJ2-7; no clear D. V shed 3 bases and J shed 1 base, with 13 bases lying between them. The CDR3 is made up of 15 amino acids. Looked up from germline, CDR1 is MNHEY and CDR2 is SMNVEV (reference sequence). The CDR3 DNA is TGTGCCAGCAGTTTCAGGCCGTTCCAATCCTACGAGCAGTACTTC. Translating gives CASSFRPFQSYEQYF.